The next 10 T cell receptor beta chains were all read from a single sample in a study of T cell responses to AZD1222 COVID-19 vaccine. Sequenced by immunoSEQ multiplex PCR; TCRdb stores in-frame clones only, minus some. The sample shows about 120,000 clones, approximately 88% of them seen only once. The sample was peripheral blood, taken 28 days after the second AZD1222 dose. Receptors were obtained from an adult who received the AZD1222 COVID-19 vaccine.

This clone was observed once. The chain combines TRBV7-2 with TRBJ1-3; D unclear. Germline CDR1 SGHTA, CDR2 FQGNSA. The CDR3 extends over 14 amino acids. V was clipped by 5 bases and J by 5 bases, with 13 bases between them. The CDR3 is CASSPPGIRNTIYF. The CDR3 bases are TGTGCCAGCAGCCCGCCGGGTATAAGAAACACCATATATTTT.

The rearrangement links TRBV15 to TRBJ1-6; D not resolved. The CDR3 extends over 17 amino acids. V was trimmed by 0 bases and J by 0 bases, leaving 9 bases between them. Germline V gene sequence: CDR1 LNHNV, CDR2 YYDKDF (reference sequence). The CDR3 nucleotides are TGTGCCACCAGCAGAGATCTGGGGAGCTCCTATAATTCACCCCTCCACTTT. It specifies CATSRDLGSSYNSPLHF.

This clone appeared a few times. This chain joins TRBV5-6 and TRBJ1-1; 9 nucleotides agree with TRBD1. The CDR3 totals 15 residues. The V and J ends lost 4 bases and 4 bases, in that order; junction bases with no gene match: 8. In germline, CDR1 is SGHDT, CDR2 YYEEEE. The CDR3 bases are TGTGCCAGCAGCGAGACAGGGGGGGCTGTCACTGAAGCTTTCTTT. Protein product: CASSETGGAVTEAFF.

J is TRBJ1-1 and V is TRBV5-6; D call uncertain. CDR1 is SGHDT, CDR2 YYEEEE, per germline. The CDR3 runs 14 residues. The ends were cut back, 5 bases at V and 5 bases at J, with 16 bases in the middle. The DNA for the CDR3 is TGTGCCAGCAGTCCCCTGGGTATCGGTACTGAAGCTTTCTTT. It codes for CASSPLGIGTEAFF.

J is TRBJ2-7 and V is TRBV7-9; 9 bases agree with TRBD1. The CDR3 has 15 residues. Unmatched junction bases numbered 4, after V lost 0 bases and J lost 4 bases. The germline V gene encodes CDR1 SEHNR and CDR2 FQNEAQ (reference sequence). The CDR3 DNA reads as TGTGCCAGCAGCTTAGCATTACAGGGGGCATACGAGCAGTACTTC. This gives the protein CASSLALQGAYEQYF. The whole variable domain, remainder taken from reference TRBV7-9 and TRBJ2-7, is DTGVSQNPRHKITKRGQNVTFRCDPISEHNRLYWYRQTLGQGPEFLTYFQNEAQLEKSRLLSDRFSAERPKGSFSTLEIQRTEQGDSAMYLCASSLALQGAYEQYFGPGTRLTVT.

The CDR3 coding sequence is TGTGCCAGCAGCTTAGTTGGGAGCTCCTATAATTCACCCCTCCACTTT. Protein: CASSLVGSSYNSPLHF. The V call is TRBV11-2, the J call TRBJ1-6, with D unresolved. The CDR3 has 16 residues. The V and J ends lost 1 base and 0 bases respectively, with 7 bases between them. Germline lookup yields CDR1 SGHAT and CDR2 FQNNGV.

This chain joins TRBV7-9 and TRBJ1-3, with D unclear. CDR1 and CDR2 (germline): SEHNR, FQNEAQ (reference sequence). CDR3 length: 15 amino acids. With 5 bases removed from V and 3 bases from J, the gap between germline ends came to 14 bases. The CDR3 loop is CASSPTGVHGNTIYF. The CDR3 bases are TGTGCCAGCAGCCCCACCGGGGTTCATGGAAACACCATATATTTT.

The CDR3 loop is CASSSPQRDEQYF. The CDR3 coding sequence is TGTGCCAGCAGCTCTCCCCAAAGGGACGAGCAGTACTTC. The chain uses TRBV9 and TRBJ2-7; D gene ambiguous. CDR1 is SGDLS and CDR2 is YYNGEE in the germline V gene. Between the trimmed V and J ends, which lost 4 bases and 5 bases, there was a span of 13 bases. The CDR3 is 13 residues long.

This clone has a single count. The rearrangement joins TRBV2 to TRBJ1-2; D is uncertain. Germline V gene sequence: CDR1 SNHLY, CDR2 FYNNEI. The V end was cut by 3 bases, the J end by 5 bases, with 10 bases between. CDR3 length: 13 amino acids. The CDR3 DNA follows: TGTGCCAGCAGTGACAGTGGTCAGTATGGCTACACCTTC. Translation: CASSDSGQYGYTF.

J is TRBJ1-3 and V is TRBV21-1; whether TRBD1, the table's D call, matches the DNA was not checked. TRBV21-1 has pseudogene status. This CDR3 region has 17 residues. The CDR3 reads CASSPSPGTGAGNTIYF. CDR3 coding DNA: TGTGCCAGCAGCCCTAGTCCCGGGACAGGGGCTGGAAACACCATATATTTT.